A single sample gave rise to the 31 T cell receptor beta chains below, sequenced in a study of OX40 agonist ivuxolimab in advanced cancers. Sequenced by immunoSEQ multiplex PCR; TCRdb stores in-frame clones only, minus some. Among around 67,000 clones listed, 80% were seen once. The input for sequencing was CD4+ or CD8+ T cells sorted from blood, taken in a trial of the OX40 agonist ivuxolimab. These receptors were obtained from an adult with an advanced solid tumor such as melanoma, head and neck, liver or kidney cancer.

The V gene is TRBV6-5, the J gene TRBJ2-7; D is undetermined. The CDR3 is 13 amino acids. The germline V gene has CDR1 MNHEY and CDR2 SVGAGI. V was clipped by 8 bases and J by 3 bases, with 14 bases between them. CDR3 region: CASSAGFGYEQYF. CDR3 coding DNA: TGTGCCAGCTCGGCCGGGTTTGGCTACGAGCAGTACTTC.

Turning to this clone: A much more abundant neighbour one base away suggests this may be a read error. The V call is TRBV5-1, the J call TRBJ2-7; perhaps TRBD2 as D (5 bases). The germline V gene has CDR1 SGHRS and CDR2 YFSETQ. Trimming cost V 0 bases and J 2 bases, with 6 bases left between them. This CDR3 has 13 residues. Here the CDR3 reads CASSLDGAYEQYF. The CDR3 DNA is TGCGCCAGCAGCTTGGACGGGGCCTACGAGCAGTACTTC.

The DNA of the CDR3 is TGTGCCAGCAGCCCCGGGGTGGGGACCAGCACAGATACGCAGTATTTT. Protein: CASSPGVGTSTDTQYF. The chain uses TRBV5-5 and TRBJ2-3, with D perhaps matching TRBD1 or TRBD2 (5 bases each). The CDR3 is made up of 16 amino acids. Germline-derived CDR1 and CDR2 are SGHKS and YYEKEE (reference sequence). The V end lost 4 bases, the J end lost 0 bases, and 15 bases lay between the germline ends.

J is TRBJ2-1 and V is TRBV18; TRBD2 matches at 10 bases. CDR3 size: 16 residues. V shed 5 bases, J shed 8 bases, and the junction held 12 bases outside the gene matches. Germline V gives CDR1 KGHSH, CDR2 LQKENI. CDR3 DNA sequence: TGTGCCAGCTCATCCCTACAGCGGGGGGGTAATTATGAGCAGTTCTTC. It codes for CASSSLQRGGNYEQFF.

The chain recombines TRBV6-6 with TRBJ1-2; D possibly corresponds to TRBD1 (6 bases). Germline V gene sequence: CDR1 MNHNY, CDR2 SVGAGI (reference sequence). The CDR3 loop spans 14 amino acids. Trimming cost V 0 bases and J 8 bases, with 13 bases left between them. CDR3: CASSYSTGPGGYTF. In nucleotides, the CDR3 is TGTGCCAGCAGTTACTCGACAGGCCCAGGGGGCTACACCTTC.

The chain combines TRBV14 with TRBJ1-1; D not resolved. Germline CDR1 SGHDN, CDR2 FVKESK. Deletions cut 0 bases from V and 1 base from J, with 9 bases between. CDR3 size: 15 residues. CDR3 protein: CASSQDWVRNTEAFF. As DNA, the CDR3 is TGTGCCAGCAGCCAAGATTGGGTAAGGAACACTGAAGCTTTCTTT.

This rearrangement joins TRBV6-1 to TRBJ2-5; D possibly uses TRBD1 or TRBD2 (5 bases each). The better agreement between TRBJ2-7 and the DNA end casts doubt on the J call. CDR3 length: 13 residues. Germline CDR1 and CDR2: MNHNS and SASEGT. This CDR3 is CASSRLGVYEQYF. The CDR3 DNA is TGTGCCAGCAGCAGACTGGGGGTCTACGAGCAGTACTTC.

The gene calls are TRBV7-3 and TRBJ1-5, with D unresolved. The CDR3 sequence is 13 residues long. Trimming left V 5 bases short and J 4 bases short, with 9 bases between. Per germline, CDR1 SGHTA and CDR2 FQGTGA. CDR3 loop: CASSLTANQPQHF. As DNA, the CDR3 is TGTGCCAGCAGCCTGACTGCGAATCAGCCCCAGCATTTT.

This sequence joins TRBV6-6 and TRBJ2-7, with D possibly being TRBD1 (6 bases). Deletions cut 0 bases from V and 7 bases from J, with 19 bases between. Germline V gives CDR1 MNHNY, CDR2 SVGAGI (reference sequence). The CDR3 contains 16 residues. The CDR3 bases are TGTGCCAGCAGTTACTCTCGGGTGCAGGGGAACCGAGAGCAGTACTTC. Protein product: CASSYSRVQGNREQYF.

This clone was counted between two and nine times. CDR3 residues: CASSLVANEQFF. CDR3 DNA sequence: TGTGCCAGCAGCTTAGTCGCGAATGAGCAGTTCTTC. The chain combines TRBV7-2 with TRBJ2-1; no clear D. Germline CDR1 reads SGHTA; CDR2 reads FQGNSA. The CDR3 runs 12 residues. V shed 1 base and J shed 7 bases, with 5 bases lying between them.

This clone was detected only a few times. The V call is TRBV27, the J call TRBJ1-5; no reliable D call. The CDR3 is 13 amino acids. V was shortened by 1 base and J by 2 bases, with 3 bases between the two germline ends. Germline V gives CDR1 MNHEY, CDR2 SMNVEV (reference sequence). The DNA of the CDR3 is TGTGCCAGCAGTTTATGGGGCAATCAGCCCCAGCATTTT. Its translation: CASSLWGNQPQHF.

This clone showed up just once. CDR3 DNA sequence: TGTGCCAGCTCACCACCGACGGGACAGGGGACCTACGAGCAGTACTTC. Protein: CASSPPTGQGTYEQYF. The J gene is TRBJ2-7, the V gene TRBV18; TRBD1 aligns across 10 bases. The V segment lost 0 bases and the J segment 2 bases; nucleotides outside the gene matches: 4. Germline V gives CDR1 KGHSH, CDR2 LQKENI. The CDR3 totals 16 residues. The entire variable domain, with the rest obtained from reference TRBV18 and TRBJ2-7, is as follows: NAGVMQNPRHLVRRRGQEARLRCSPMKGHSHVYWYRQLPEEGLKFMVYLQKENIIDESGMPKERFSAEFPKEGPSILRIQQVVRGDSAAYFCASSPPTGQGTYEQYFGPGTRLTVT.

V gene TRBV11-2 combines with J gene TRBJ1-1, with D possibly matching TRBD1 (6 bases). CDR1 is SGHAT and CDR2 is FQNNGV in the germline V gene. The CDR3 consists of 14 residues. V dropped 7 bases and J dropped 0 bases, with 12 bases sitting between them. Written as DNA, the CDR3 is TGTGCCAGCACCTGGGGGGCCCTGAACACTGAAGCTTTCTTT. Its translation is CASTWGALNTEAFF.

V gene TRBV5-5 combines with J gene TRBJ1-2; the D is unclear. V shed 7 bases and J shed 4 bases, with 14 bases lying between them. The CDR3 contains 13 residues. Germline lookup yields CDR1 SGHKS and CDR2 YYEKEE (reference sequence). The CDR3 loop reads CASHSGVGYGYTF. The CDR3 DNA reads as TGTGCCAGCCATTCCGGTGTAGGCTATGGCTACACCTTC.

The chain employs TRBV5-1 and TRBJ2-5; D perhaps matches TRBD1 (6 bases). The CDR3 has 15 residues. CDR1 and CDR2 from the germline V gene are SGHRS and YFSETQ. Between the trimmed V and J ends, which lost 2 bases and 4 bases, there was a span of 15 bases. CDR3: CASSLKPGAPETQYF. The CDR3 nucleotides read TGCGCCAGCAGCTTAAAGCCAGGGGCCCCAGAGACCCAGTACTTC.

CDR3 DNA sequence: TGCGCCAGCAGCTTGGGTCCCCGGGGAGGAGATACGCAGTATTTT. Translating it yields CASSLGPRGGDTQYF. This chain connects TRBV5-1 to TRBJ2-3; D perhaps matches TRBD2 (6 bases). CDR1 and CDR2 from the germline V gene are SGHRS and YFSETQ. The V end lost 0 bases, the J end lost 5 bases, and 13 bases lay between the germline ends. This CDR3 spans 15 amino acids. The full variable domain, in which reference TRBV5-1 and TRBJ2-3 provide the parts outside the CDR3, is KAGVTQTPRYLIKTRGQQVTLSCSPISGHRSVSWYQQTPGQGLQFLFEYFSETQRNKGNFPGRFSGRQFSNSRSEMNVSTLELGDSALYLCASSLGPRGGDTQYFGPGTRLTVL.

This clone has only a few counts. The CDR3 region has the DNA TGTGCCAGCAGCCCGTACGGGACACGTTCGGGAGAGCAGTTCTTC. It specifies CASSPYGTRSGEQFF. The chain joins TRBV5-6 to TRBJ2-1; the D gene is possibly TRBD1 (6 bases). Trimming left V 4 bases short and J 10 bases short, with 21 bases between. In germline, CDR1 is SGHDT, CDR2 YYEEEE. The CDR3 spans 15 residues.

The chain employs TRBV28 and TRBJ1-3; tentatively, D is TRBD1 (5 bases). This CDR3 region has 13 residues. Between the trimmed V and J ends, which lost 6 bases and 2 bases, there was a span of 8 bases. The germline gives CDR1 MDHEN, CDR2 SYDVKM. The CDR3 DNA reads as TGTGCCAGCAGGCAGGGAGCTGGAAACACCATATATTTT. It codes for CASRQGAGNTIYF.

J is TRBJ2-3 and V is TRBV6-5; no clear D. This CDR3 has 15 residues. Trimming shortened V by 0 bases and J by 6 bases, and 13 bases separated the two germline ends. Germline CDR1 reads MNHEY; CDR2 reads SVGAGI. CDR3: CASSYSGSDWDTQYF. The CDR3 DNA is TGTGCCAGCAGTTACTCGGGTTCTGATTGGGATACGCAGTATTTT.

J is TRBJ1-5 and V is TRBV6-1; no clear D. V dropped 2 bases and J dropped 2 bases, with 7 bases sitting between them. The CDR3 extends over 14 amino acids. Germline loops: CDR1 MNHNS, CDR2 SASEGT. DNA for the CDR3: TGTGCCAGCAGTGAATACCTAGGCAATCAGCCCCAGCATTTT. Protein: CASSEYLGNQPQHF.

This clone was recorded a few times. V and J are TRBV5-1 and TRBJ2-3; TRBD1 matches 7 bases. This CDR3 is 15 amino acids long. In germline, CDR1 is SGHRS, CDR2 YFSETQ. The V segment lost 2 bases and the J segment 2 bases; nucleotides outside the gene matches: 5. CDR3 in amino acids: CASSFTGDHTDTQYF. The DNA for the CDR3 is TGCGCCAGCAGCTTCACAGGGGATCACACAGATACGCAGTATTTT.

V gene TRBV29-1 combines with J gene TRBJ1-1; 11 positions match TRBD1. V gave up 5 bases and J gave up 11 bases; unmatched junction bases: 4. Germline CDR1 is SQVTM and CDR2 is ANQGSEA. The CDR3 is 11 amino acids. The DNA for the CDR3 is TGCAGCGTTCGGACAGGGGGCTCGGCTTTCTTT. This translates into CSVRTGGSAFF.

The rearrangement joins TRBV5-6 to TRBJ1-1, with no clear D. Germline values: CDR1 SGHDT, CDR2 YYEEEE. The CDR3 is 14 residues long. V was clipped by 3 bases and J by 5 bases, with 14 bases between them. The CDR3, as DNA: TGTGCCAGCAGCTCCCCCACATGGCTGACTGAAGCTTTCTTT. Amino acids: CASSSPTWLTEAFF.

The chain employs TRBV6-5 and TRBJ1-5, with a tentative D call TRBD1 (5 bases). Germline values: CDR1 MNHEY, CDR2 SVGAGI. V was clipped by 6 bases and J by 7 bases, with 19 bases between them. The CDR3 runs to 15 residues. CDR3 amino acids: CASSAIVAEGQPQHF. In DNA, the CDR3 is TGTGCCAGCAGCGCCATTGTGGCTGAGGGGCAGCCCCAGCATTTT.

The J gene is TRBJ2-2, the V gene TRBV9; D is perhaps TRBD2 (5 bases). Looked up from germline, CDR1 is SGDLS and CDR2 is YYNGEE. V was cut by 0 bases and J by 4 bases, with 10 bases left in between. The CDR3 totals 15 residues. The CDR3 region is CASSVAGSGTGELFF. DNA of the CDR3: TGTGCCAGCAGCGTAGCGGGGTCGGGCACCGGGGAGCTGTTTTTT.

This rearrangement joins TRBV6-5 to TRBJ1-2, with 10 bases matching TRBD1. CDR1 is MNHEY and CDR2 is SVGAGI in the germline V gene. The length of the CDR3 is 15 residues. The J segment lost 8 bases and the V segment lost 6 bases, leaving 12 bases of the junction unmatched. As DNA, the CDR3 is TGTGCCAGCAGCCAGACAGGGGGCGTATCAGGCGGCTACACCTTC. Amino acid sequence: CASSQTGGVSGGYTF.

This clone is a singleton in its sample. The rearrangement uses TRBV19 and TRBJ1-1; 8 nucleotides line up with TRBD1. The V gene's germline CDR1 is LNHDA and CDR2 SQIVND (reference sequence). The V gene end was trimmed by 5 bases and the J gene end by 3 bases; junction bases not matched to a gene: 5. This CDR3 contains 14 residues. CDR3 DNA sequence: TGTGCCAGTAGTTTCCAGGGGGCATACACTGAAGCTTTCTTT. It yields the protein CASSFQGAYTEAFF.

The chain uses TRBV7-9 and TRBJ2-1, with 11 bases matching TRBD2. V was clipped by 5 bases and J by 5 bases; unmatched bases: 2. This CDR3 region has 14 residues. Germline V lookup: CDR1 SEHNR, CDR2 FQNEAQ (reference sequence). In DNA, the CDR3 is TGTGCCAGCAGCCCTAGCGGGGGGCACAATGAGCAGTTCTTC. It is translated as CASSPSGGHNEQFF.

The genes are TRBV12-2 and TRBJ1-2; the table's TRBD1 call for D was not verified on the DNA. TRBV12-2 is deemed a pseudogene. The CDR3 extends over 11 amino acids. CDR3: CASRRGTGYTF. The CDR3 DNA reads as TGTGCAAGTCGCCGAGGGACAGGCTACACCTTC.

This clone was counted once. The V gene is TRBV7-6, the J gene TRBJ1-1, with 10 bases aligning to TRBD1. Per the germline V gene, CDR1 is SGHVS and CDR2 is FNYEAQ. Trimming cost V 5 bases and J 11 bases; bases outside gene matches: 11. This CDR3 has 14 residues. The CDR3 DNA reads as TGTGCCAGCAGCCCCCGGGACAGGGGTTTGTGGGCTTTCTTT. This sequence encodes CASSPRDRGLWAFF.

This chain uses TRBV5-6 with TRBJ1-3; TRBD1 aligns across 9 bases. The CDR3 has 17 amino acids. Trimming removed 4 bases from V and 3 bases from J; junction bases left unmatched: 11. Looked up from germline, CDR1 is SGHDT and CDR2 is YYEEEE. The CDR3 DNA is TGTGCCAGCAGCAGACACAGGGGGCTCTCAGTTGGAAACACCATATATTTT. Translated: CASSRHRGLSVGNTIYF.